The 18 T cell receptor beta chains in this list originate from one sample, sequenced in a study of graft-versus-host responses after intestinal transplantation. TCRdb's table, derived via immunoSEQ multiplex PCR, lists solely in-frame clones and lacks some. The table lists about 85,000 clones, 85% to 95% of them singletons, with 7.6% in the top ten. Antigens for these TCRs are unknown. The sequencing used unstimulated CD8+ T cells sorted from spleen or lymph node cells, collected before transplant. Source of these receptors: a human donor who was the organ donor for an intestinal transplant.

The chain has TRBV4-2 and TRBJ2-7; D gene ambiguous. Trimming took 0 bases from V and 2 from J, leaving 11 bases between them. The CDR3 consists of 15 residues. Germline V lookup: CDR1 LGHNA, CDR2 YNFKEQ. This chain's CDR3 is CASSQEGLVTYEQYF. The CDR3 DNA reads as TGTGCCAGCAGCCAAGAAGGGTTAGTTACCTACGAGCAGTACTTC.

The chain couples TRBV5-6 to TRBJ1-1; the match to TRBD1 covers 8 bases. There are 12 residues in the CDR3. Trimming at V came to 5 bases and at J to 8 bases, leaving 5 bases not matched to a gene. Germline loops: CDR1 SGHDT, CDR2 YYEEEE. CDR3 nucleotide sequence: TGTGCCAGCAGACTGGGACAGGCCGAAGCTTTCTTT. Translating gives CASRLGQAEAFF. The complete variable domain, with remaining parts taken from reference TRBV5-6 and TRBJ1-1, reads DAGVTQSPTHLIKTRGQQVTLRCSPKSGHDTVSWYQQALGQGPQFIFQYYEEEERQRGNFPDRFSGHQFPNYSSELNVNALLLGDSALYLCASRLGQAEAFFGQGTRLTVV.

The V gene is TRBV30, the J gene TRBJ1-1; 9 nucleotides agree with TRBD1. V lost 1 base, J lost 7 bases, and 7 bases stayed unmatched. Germline assignment: CDR1 GTSNPN and CDR2 SVGIG (reference sequence). The CDR3 totals 14 residues. CDR3 protein: CAWSGDREQSEAFF. Written as DNA, the CDR3 is TGTGCCTGGAGTGGGGACAGGGAACAAAGTGAAGCTTTCTTT.

The rearrangement uses TRBV27 and TRBJ1-2, with unresolved D. With 6 bases removed from V and 7 bases from J, the gap between germline ends came to 12 bases. The CDR3 runs 12 residues. Per the germline V gene, CDR1 is MNHEY and CDR2 is SMNVEV (reference sequence). In DNA, the CDR3 is TGTGCCAGCAGCCCGACGGTTGGTGGCTACACCTTC. Protein product: CASSPTVGGYTF.

The chain has TRBV19 and TRBJ1-3, with a possible D match to TRBD1 (5 bases). CDR1 and CDR2 (germline): LNHDA, SQIVND (reference sequence). The V end was cut by 3 bases, the J end by 5 bases, with 11 bases between. The CDR3 is made up of 14 amino acids. CDR3 bases: TGTGCCAGTAGTATCAGGCAGGGTCGAAACACCATATATTTT. Translation: CASSIRQGRNTIYF.

This chain links TRBV18 with TRBJ2-2; tentatively, D is TRBD1 (5 bases). CDR1 KGHSH and CDR2 LQKENI come from the germline V gene. The V gene lost 2 bases and the J gene lost 2 bases, with 9 bases spanning the gap. This CDR3 is built from 15 residues. CDR3 sequence (DNA): TGTGCCAGCTCACCAAGGACAACTAACACCGGGGAGCTGTTTTTT. Translation gives CASSPRTTNTGELFF.

The chain links TRBV21-1 to TRBJ2-5; the table names TRBD1, a call not compared with the DNA. TRBV21-1 is deemed a pseudogene. CDR3 length: 17 residues. CDR3 sequence (DNA): TGTGCCAGCAGCAAAGGCCGGACGGACATCCAGCAAGAGACCCAGTACTTC. It encodes CASSKGRTDIQQETQYF.

The J gene is TRBJ1-3, the V gene TRBV7-9, with D perhaps matching TRBD1 (5 bases). The CDR3 consists of 15 residues. Germline CDR1 is SEHNR and CDR2 is FQNEAQ (reference sequence). V dropped 8 bases and J dropped 0 bases, with 14 bases sitting between them. The CDR3 DNA reads as TGTGCCAGCCCCCCTCGGGGGATCTCTGGAAACACCATATATTTT. Amino acids: CASPPRGISGNTIYF.

This chain joins TRBV19 and TRBJ2-7, with TRBD1 as a possible D gene (7 bases). Between the trimmed V and J ends, which lost 1 base and 3 bases, there was a span of 10 bases. The CDR3 length is 14 residues. The germline gives CDR1 LNHDA, CDR2 SQIVND (reference sequence). For the CDR3, the DNA is TGTGCCAGTAGTATAGGCGGGACAGACTACGAGCAGTACTTC. It specifies CASSIGGTDYEQYF.

The chain employs TRBV15 and TRBJ2-7; D is undetermined. This CDR3 has 14 amino acids. The germline V and J ends were trimmed by 0 bases and 6 bases, with 12 bases remaining between them. CDR1 is LNHNV and CDR2 is YYDKDF in the germline V gene (reference sequence). The CDR3 nucleotides read TGTGCCACCAGCAGAGATCGACCGTCCCTCGAGCAGTACTTC. As protein: CATSRDRPSLEQYF.

The genes are TRBV6-1 and TRBJ2-3; D is perhaps TRBD1 (5 bases). Germline values: CDR1 MNHNS, CDR2 SASEGT. Trimming left V 2 bases short and J 0 bases short, with 15 bases between. There are 17 residues in the CDR3. The CDR3: CASSEWGRHSSTDTQYF. The CDR3 region has the DNA TGTGCCAGCAGTGAATGGGGCAGGCACTCGAGCACAGATACGCAGTATTTT.

The chain links TRBV13 to TRBJ1-1; D perhaps matches TRBD1 (6 bases). CDR1 and CDR2 from the germline V gene are PRHDT and FYEKMQ (reference sequence). There are 16 residues in the CDR3. Trimming took off 4 bases at V and 7 bases at J, with 22 bases between the two ends. The CDR3 DNA is TGTGCCAGCAGCTCCATTAGCGGGGGGCGAGGCGGTGAAGCTTTCTTT. This encodes CASSSISGGRGGEAFF. The complete variable domain, with remaining parts taken from reference TRBV13 and TRBJ1-1, reads AAGVIQSPRHLIKEKRETATLKCYPIPRHDTVYWYQQGPGQDPQFLISFYEKMQSDKGSIPDRFSAQQFSDYHSELNMSSLELGDSALYFCASSSISGGRGGEAFFGQGTRLTVV.

The chain couples TRBV6-5 to TRBJ1-5; D gene ambiguous. Germline V gene sequence: CDR1 MNHEY, CDR2 SVGAGI. The CDR3 contains 13 residues. With 5 bases removed from V and 7 bases from J, the gap between germline ends came to 12 bases. The CDR3 sequence is CASSEVRWQPQHF. CDR3 sequence (DNA): TGTGCCAGCAGTGAAGTGCGCTGGCAGCCCCAGCATTTT.

J is TRBJ2-3 and V is TRBV11-2, with D possibly being TRBD2 (6 bases). Germline CDR1 reads SGHAT; CDR2 reads FQNNGV. The CDR3 contains 13 residues. Trimming removed 6 bases from V and 8 bases from J, with 15 bases in between. This chain's CDR3 is CASSSSGLPTQYF. CDR3 bases: TGTGCCAGCAGTTCCTCGGGACTCCCTACGCAGTATTTT.

The chain employs TRBV11-2 and TRBJ2-7; D might be TRBD1 (6 bases). Trimming removed 5 bases at V and 2 bases at J, with 10 bases between. Looked up from germline, CDR1 is SGHAT and CDR2 is FQNNGV. There are 13 residues in the CDR3. The CDR3 region is CASSAQGTYEQYF. CDR3 coding DNA: TGTGCCAGCAGCGCACAGGGCACCTACGAGCAGTACTTC.

The chain joins TRBV30 to TRBJ2-3; 9 positions agree with TRBD2. The CDR3 covers 16 residues. Germline loops: CDR1 GTSNPN, CDR2 SVGIG (reference sequence). V was pared by 0 bases and J by 3 bases, with 7 bases of the junction left unmatched. Written as DNA, the CDR3 is TGTGCCTGGAGTGTGGCTAGCGGGATCTCAACAGATACGCAGTATTTT. The encoded protein is CAWSVASGISTDTQYF. The full variable domain, with the rest looked up from reference TRBV30 and TRBJ2-3, is SQTIHQWPATLVQPVGSPLSLECTVEGTSNPNLYWYRQAAGRGLQLLFYSVGIGQISSEVPQNLSASRPQDRQFILSSKKLLLSDSGFYLCAWSVASGISTDTQYFGPGTRLTVL.

The rearrangement links TRBV28 to TRBJ2-1; the D gene is possibly TRBD2 (5 bases). V lost 8 bases to trimming and J lost 0 bases, with 20 bases between them. Germline CDR1 is MDHEN and CDR2 is SYDVKM. The CDR3 has 17 residues. The CDR3 spells CASRTHSALSSYNEQFF. The DNA for the CDR3 is TGTGCCAGCCGTACCCATAGCGCCCTAAGCTCCTACAATGAGCAGTTCTTC.

The chain combines TRBV10-2 with TRBJ2-7, with D perhaps matching TRBD1 or TRBD2 (5 bases each). V was trimmed by 4 bases and J by 4 bases, leaving 8 bases between them. The CDR3 loop spans 12 amino acids. Germline values: CDR1 WSHSY, CDR2 SAAADI. As DNA, the CDR3 is TGCGCCAGCAGTGTGGGGGAATACGAGCAGTACTTC. It codes for CASSVGEYEQYF.